Listed here are 11 T cell receptor delta chains from one sample, sequenced in a study of human gamma delta and Vdelta1 T cells. TCRdb reanalysed the PCR reads via CATT. Of about 6,100 delta-chain clones in the sample, just under 9.5% were seen once. Sequenced: naive CD27+ Vdelta1 gamma-delta T cells from blood. The receptors stem from a human donor in good health.

In this sample, this clone is medium-sized. The rearrangement joins TRDV1 to TRDJ1; no reliable D call. Germline lookup yields CDR1 TSWWSYY and CDR2 QGS. V lost 1 base to trimming and J lost 1 base, with 16 bases between them. The CDR3 length is 17 residues. In nucleotides, the CDR3 is TGTGCTCTTGGGGAACGTCCTCCTGTACTCCCCACCGATAAACTCATCTTT. This translates into CALGERPPVLPTDKLIF.

This clone is medium-sized in the sample. The same CDR3 arises from other DNA sequences in this sample as well. J is TRDJ1 and V is TRDV1; 7 bases are a match to TRDD3. Looked up from germline, CDR1 is TSWWSYY and CDR2 is QGS. With 0 bases clipped from V and 4 bases from J, the junction kept 20 bases outside the gene matches. This CDR3 spans 20 amino acids. The DNA of the CDR3 is TGTGCTCTTGGGGAACTCCCCCGGGGAGGGGGATCCAGATATTACGATAAACTCATCTTT. Protein: CALGELPRGGGSRYYDKLIF.

With respect to this clone: The translation of this DNA and the TCRdb protein of a much larger clone differ at residue 14, probably owing to a read error; the protein shown here is translated from the DNA. The chain uses TRDV1 and TRDJ1; D gene unclear. The CDR3 loop spans 15 amino acids. Per the germline V gene, CDR1 is TSWWSYY and CDR2 is QGS. The DNA for the CDR3 is TGTGCTCTTGGGGAATTGCGCAGCATACCGCCAAAACTCACCTTT. As protein: CALGELRSIPPKLTF.

To note about this clone: A read error may be the cause here, since a much bigger clone is one base away. The rearrangement joins TRDV1 to TRDJ1; D may be TRDD3 (6 bases). Germline values: CDR1 TSWWSYY, CDR2 QGS. The CDR3 loop spans 21 amino acids. V was shortened by 2 bases and J by 0 bases, with 28 bases between the two germline ends. The CDR3 protein is CALGEKPLRAGEKGYTDKLIF. In nucleotides, the CDR3 is TGTGCTCTTGGGGAAAAGCCCCTACGGGCTGGGGAAAAGGGGTACACCGATAAACTCATCTTT.

Comment on this clone: This likely traces to a read error, being one base from a far larger clone. Other nucleotide sequences from this sample produce the same CDR3. This chain connects TRDV1 to TRDJ1, with D perhaps matching TRDD3 (6 bases). The V end was cut by 3 bases, the J end by 3 bases, with 26 bases between. Looked up from germline, CDR1 is TSWWSYY and CDR2 is QGS. This CDR3 spans 19 amino acids. CDR3 region: CALGELSLSKGMRPDKLIF. The CDR3 DNA reads TGTGCTCTTGGGGAGCTCTCCCTCAGTAAGGGGATGAGGCCCGATAAACTCATCTTT.

This clone occurred a few times. The protein given by TCRdb reflects a much larger clone and differs at residue 5 from this DNA's translation, likely from a read error; the protein shown is the DNA's translation. This sequence joins TRDV1 and TRDJ1, with 9 positions matching TRDD2. From germline, CDR1 is TSWWSYY and CDR2 QGS. Trimming removed 5 bases from V and 0 bases from J; junction bases left unmatched: 16. The CDR3 loop spans 19 amino acids. This CDR3 reads CALGCLPTSWGRYTDKLIF. For the CDR3, the DNA is TGTGCTCTTGGGTGCCTTCCTACTAGCTGGGGAAGGTACACCGATAAACTCATCTTT.

Of note for this clone: This likely came from a read error, as a far larger clone is one base away. This sequence joins TRDV1 and TRDJ1; a weak D match, TRDD3 (6 bases). The CDR3 loop spans 17 amino acids. Germline CDR1 is TSWWSYY and CDR2 is QGS. The CDR3 is CALGKAYVGAYTDKPIF. For the CDR3, the DNA is TGTGCTCTTGGGAAGGCTTACGTGGGGGCGTACACCGATAAACCCATCTTT.

In its sample, this clone ranks as medium-sized. This chain joins TRDV1 and TRDJ1; D may be TRDD2 or TRDD3 (5 bases each). CDR3 length equals 18 residues. Germline V gene data show CDR1 as TSWWSYY and CDR2 as QGS. Trimming cost V 3 bases and J 0 bases, with 20 bases left between them. The DNA for the CDR3 is TGTGCTCTTGGGGATTCCTTCTTCCGGGGGGCTCACACCGATAAACTCATCTTT. Translating it yields CALGDSFFRGAHTDKLIF.

This clone has just a few counts. A much larger clone differs by one base, so this may be a read error. This CDR3 is also generated by other DNA sequences in the sample. The genes are TRDV1 and TRDJ1; 8 bases agree with TRDD3. From germline, CDR1 is TSWWSYY and CDR2 QGS. V lost 1 base and J lost 0; bases outside the gene matches: 13. The CDR3 has 19 amino acids. DNA of the CDR3: TGTGCTCTTGGGGAACCCGGGCCCCGCACTGGGGGTTACACCGATAAACTCATCTTT. Encoded protein: CALGEPGPRTGGYTDKLIF.

On this clone: This clone may be a read error of a much larger clone one base away. This sample includes further DNA sequences coding for the same CDR3. The chain recombines TRDV1 with TRDJ1, with a weak D call TRDD3 (5 bases). V lost 3 bases to trimming and J lost 4 bases, with 36 bases between them. The CDR3 has 22 amino acids. The germline gives CDR1 TSWWSYY, CDR2 QGS. The CDR3 loop is CALGDLSPKPRRYITAGDKLIF. The CDR3 coding sequence is TGTGCTCTTGGGGACCTCTCGCCTAAACCCCGGCGATACATTACCGCCGGCGATAAACTCATCTTT.

This clone has more than one count but fewer than ten. The chain is built from TRDV1 and TRDJ1, with a possible D match to TRDD2 (5 bases). The CDR3 runs 16 residues. V lost 1 base, J lost 0 bases, and 12 bases lay in between. Germline CDR1 TSWWSYY, CDR2 QGS. The CDR3 protein is CALGEHLLKYTDKLIF. In DNA form, the CDR3 reads TGTGCTCTTGGGGAACACCTTCTTAAGTACACCGATAAACTCATCTTT.